This T cell receptor (beta chain) was retrieved from a study of shared clonotypes between healthy human individuals. Sequenced by immunoSEQ multiplex PCR; TCRdb stores in-frame clones only, minus some. Of 1.5 million to 2.5 million clones listed, about 95% are singletons. Naive-designated CD8 cells lacked CD45RO, were positively enriched for CCR7, and omitted terminally differentiated effector memory CD45RA+ cells. The germline V and J ends were trimmed by 1 base and 13 bases, with 19 bases remaining between them. This CDR3 has 13 residues. CDR1 and CDR2 (germline): GTSNPN, SVGIG (reference sequence).

The receptor was derived from a man younger than 35 in good health. The chain couples TRBV30 to TRBJ2-5; D remains ambiguous. Specimen: naive CD8+ T cells sorted from blood. The chain's CDR3 is CAWSGGPSISGYF. DNA for the CDR3: TGTGCCTGGAGTGGTGGGCCGTCCATTTCGGGGTACTTC.